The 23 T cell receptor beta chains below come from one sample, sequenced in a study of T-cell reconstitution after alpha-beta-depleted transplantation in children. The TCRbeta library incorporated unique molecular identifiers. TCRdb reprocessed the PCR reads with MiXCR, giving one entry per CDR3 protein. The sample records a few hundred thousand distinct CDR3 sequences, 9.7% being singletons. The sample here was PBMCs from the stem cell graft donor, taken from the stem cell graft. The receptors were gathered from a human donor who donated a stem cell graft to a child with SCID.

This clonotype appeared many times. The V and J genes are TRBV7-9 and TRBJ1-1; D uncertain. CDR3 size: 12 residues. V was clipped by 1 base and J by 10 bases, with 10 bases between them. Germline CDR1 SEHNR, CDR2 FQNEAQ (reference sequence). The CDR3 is CASSLVGIGAFF. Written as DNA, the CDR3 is TGTGCCAGCAGCTTAGTTGGAATTGGAGCTTTCTTT.

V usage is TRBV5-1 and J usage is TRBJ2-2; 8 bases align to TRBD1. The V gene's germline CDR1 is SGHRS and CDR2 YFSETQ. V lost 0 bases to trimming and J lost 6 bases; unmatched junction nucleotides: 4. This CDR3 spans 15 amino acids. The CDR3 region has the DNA TGCGCCAGCAGCTTGGCGACAGGGGATGCCGGGGAGCTGTTTTTT. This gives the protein CASSLATGDAGELFF.

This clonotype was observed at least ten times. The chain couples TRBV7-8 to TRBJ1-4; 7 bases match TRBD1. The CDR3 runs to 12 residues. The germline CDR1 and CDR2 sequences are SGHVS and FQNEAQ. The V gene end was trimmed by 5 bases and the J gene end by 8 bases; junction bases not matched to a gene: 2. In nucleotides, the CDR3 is TGTGCCAGCAGCCGACAGGGAGAAAAACTGTTTTTT. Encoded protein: CASSRQGEKLFF.

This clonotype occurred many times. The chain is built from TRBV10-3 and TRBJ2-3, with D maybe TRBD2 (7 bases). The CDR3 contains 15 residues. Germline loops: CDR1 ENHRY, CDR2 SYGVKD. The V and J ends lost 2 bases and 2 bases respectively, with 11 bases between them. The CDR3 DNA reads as TGTGCCATCAGTGAGCCCGGGGGGCCCACAGATACGCAGTATTTT. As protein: CAISEPGGPTDTQYF.

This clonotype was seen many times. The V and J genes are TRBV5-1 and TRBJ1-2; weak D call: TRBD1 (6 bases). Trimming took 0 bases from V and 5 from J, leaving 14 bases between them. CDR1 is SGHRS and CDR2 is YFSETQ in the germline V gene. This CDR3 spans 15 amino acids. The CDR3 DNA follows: TGCGCCAGCAGCTTGGATCTCCTAGGGGGATATGGCTACACCTTC. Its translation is CASSLDLLGGYGYTF.

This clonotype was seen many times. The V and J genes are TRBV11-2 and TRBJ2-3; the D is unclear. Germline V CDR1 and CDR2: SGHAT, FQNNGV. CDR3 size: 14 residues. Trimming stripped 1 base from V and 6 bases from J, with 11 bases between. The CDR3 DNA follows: TGTGCCAGCAGCTTAGGACCGCGAGCGGATACGCAGTATTTT. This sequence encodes CASSLGPRADTQYF.

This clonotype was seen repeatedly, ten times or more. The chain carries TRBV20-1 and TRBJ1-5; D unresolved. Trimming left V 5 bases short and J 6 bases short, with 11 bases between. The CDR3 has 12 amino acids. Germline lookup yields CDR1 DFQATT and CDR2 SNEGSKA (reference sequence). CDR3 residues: CSAVTEGQPQHF. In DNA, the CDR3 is TGCAGTGCTGTCACAGAGGGTCAGCCCCAGCATTTT.

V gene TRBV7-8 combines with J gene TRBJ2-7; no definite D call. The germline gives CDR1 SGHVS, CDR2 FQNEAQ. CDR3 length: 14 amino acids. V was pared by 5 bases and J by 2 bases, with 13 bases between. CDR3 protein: CASSITHIPYEQYF. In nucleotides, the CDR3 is TGTGCCAGCAGCATCACTCATATCCCCTACGAGCAGTACTTC.

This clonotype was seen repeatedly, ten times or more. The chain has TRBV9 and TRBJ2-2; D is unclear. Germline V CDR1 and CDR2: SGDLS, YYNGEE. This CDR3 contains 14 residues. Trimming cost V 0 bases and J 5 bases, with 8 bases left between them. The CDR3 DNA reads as TGTGCCAGCAGCGTAGGGCAAGGGACCGGGGAGCTGTTTTTT. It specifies CASSVGQGTGELFF.

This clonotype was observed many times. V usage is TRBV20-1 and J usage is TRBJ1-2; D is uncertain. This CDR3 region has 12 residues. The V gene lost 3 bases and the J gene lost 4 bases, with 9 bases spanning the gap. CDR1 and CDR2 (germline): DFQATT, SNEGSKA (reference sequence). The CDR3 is CSASTLGYGYTF. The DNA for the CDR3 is TGCAGTGCTAGCACCCTTGGCTATGGCTACACCTTC.

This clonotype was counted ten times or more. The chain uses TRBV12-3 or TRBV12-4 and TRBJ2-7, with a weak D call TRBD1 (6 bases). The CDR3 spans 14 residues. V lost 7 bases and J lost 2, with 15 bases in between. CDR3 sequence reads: CASTTPRGPYEQYF. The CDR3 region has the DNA TGTGCCAGCACTACCCCCAGGGGACCCTACGAGCAGTACTTC.

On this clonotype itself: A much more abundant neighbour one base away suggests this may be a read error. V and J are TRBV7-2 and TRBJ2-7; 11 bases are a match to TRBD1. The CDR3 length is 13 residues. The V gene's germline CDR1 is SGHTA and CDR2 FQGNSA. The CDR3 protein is CASSWDRGDEQHF. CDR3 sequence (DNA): TGTGCCAGCAGCTGGGACAGGGGGGACGAGCAGCACTTC.

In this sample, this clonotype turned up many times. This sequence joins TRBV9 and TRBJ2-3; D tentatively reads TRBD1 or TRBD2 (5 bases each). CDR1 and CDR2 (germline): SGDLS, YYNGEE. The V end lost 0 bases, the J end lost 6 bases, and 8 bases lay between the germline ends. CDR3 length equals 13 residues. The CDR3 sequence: CASSVGGADTQYF. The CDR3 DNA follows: TGTGCCAGCAGCGTAGGAGGGGCGGATACGCAGTATTTT.

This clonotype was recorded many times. The chain's CDR3 is CASSPGLAGPIGETQYF. CDR3 DNA: TGTGCCAGCAGCCCGGGACTAGCGGGACCCATTGGGGAGACCCAGTACTTC. The chain joins TRBV11-2 to TRBJ2-5, with 13 bases identical to TRBD2. This CDR3 is 17 amino acids long. Germline V lookup: CDR1 SGHAT, CDR2 FQNNGV. V was clipped by 5 bases and J by 5 bases; unmatched bases: 11.

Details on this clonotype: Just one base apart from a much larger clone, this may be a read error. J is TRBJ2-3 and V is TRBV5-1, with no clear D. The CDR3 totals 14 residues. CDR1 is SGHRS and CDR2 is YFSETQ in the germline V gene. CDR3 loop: CDSSLGQLSDTQYF. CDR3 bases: TGCGACAGCAGCTTGGGCCAGCTTAGTGATACGCAGTATTTT. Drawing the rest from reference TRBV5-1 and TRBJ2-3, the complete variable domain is KAGVTQTPRYLIKTRGQQVTLSCSPISGHRSVSWYQQTPGQGLQFLFEYFSETQRNKGNFPGRFSGRQFSNSRSEMNVSTLELGDSALYLCDSSLGQLSDTQYFGPGTRLTVL.

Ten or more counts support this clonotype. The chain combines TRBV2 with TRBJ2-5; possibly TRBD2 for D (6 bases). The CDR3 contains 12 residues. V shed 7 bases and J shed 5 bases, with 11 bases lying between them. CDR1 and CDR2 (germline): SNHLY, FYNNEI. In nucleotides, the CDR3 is TGTGCCAGCAAGGGACTCCGGGAGACCCAGTACTTC. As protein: CASKGLRETQYF.

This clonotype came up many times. CDR3 bases: TGCGCCAGCAGTGGTGGCGGGGGGGCCGATACGCAGTATTTT. This codes for CASSGGGGADTQYF. This sequence joins TRBV5-1 and TRBJ2-3, with 9 nucleotides matching TRBD2. J gave up 6 bases and V 5 bases, and 7 bases lay outside the gene matches. This CDR3 has 14 amino acids. Per the germline V gene, CDR1 is SGHRS and CDR2 is YFSETQ.

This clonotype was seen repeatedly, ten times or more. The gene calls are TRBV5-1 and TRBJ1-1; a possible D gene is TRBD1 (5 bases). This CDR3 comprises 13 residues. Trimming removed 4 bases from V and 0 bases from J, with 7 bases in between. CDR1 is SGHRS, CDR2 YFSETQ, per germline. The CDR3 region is CASSGGLNTEAFF. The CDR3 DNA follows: TGCGCCAGCAGCGGGGGATTGAACACTGAAGCTTTCTTT.

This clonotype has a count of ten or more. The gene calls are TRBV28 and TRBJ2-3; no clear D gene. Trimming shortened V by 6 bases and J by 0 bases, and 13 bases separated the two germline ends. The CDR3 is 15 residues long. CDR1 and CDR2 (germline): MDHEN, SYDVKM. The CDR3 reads CASRPRDLSTDTQYF. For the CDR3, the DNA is TGTGCCAGCAGGCCCCGCGACCTCAGCACAGATACGCAGTATTTT. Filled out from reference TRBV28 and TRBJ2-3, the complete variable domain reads DVKVTQSSRYLVKRTGEKVFLECVQDMDHENMFWYRQDPGLGLRLIYFSYDVKMKEKGDIPEGYSVSREKKERFSLILESASTNQTSMYLCASRPRDLSTDTQYFGPGTRLTVL.

The CDR3 coding sequence is TGCAGTGCCGTACTGGGGGCTAACTATGGCTACACCTTC. Its protein product is CSAVLGANYGYTF. This chain connects TRBV20-1 to TRBJ1-2; tentatively, D is TRBD1 (5 bases). Looked up from germline, CDR1 is DFQATT and CDR2 is SNEGSKA (reference sequence). The CDR3 runs to 13 residues. V was cut by 6 bases and J by 0 bases, with 11 bases left in between.

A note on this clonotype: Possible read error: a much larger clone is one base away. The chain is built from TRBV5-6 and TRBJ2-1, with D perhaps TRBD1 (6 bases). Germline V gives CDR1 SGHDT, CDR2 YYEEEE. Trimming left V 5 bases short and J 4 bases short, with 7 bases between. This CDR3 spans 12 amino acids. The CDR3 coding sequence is TGTGCCAGCAGAGACAGGTACAATGAGCAGTTCTTC. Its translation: CASRDRYNEQFF.

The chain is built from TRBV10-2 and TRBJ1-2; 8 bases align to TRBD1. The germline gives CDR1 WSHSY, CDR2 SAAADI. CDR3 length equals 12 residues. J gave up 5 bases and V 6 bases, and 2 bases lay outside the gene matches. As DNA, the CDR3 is TGCGCCAGCAGGGACAGGGTTTATGGCTACACCTTC. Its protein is CASRDRVYGYTF.

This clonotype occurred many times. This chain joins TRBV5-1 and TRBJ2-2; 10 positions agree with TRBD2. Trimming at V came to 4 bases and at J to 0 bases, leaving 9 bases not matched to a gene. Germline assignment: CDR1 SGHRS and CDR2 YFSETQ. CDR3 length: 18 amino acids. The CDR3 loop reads CASSPTSGAYANTGELFF. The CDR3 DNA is TGCGCCAGCAGCCCTACTAGCGGGGCTTACGCGAACACCGGGGAGCTGTTTTTT.